Listed here are 24 T cell receptor beta chains from one sample, sequenced in a study of blood T cell repertoires in COVID-19. Using immunoSEQ multiplex PCR, the repertoire was profiled, and TCRdb retains in-frame clones only, with some absent. The table includes over 150,000 clones, approximately 85% detected once. Sequenced material: peripheral blood. The receptors stem from a man in his sixties with COVID-19, enrolled during active disease.

This sequence joins TRBV5-8 and TRBJ1-6, with TRBD1 matching 7 bases. Per germline, CDR1 SGHTS and CDR2 YDEGEE. J lost 8 bases, V lost 0 bases, and 11 bases had no gene match. CDR3 size: 17 residues. CDR3 in amino acids: CASSLVEGGEMDSPLHF. CDR3 coding DNA: TGTGCCAGCAGCTTGGTGGAAGGGGGCGAAATGGATTCACCCCTCCACTTT.

The chain employs TRBV4-1 and TRBJ2-2; a possible D gene is TRBD1 (6 bases). Looked up from germline, CDR1 is MGHRA and CDR2 is YSYEKL. V gave up 5 bases and J gave up 8 bases, with 18 bases separating them. This CDR3 spans 15 amino acids. The CDR3 protein is CASSAPLRGSGELFF. The CDR3 DNA follows: TGCGCCAGCAGCGCCCCCCTCAGGGGTTCGGGGGAGCTGTTTTTT.

The V and J genes are TRBV3-1 (or the pseudogene TRBV3-2) and TRBJ1-1; 8 bases align to TRBD1. The CDR3 is made up of 18 amino acids. V lost 0 bases to trimming and J lost 0 bases; unmatched junction nucleotides: 9. CDR1 LGHDT and CDR2 YNNKEL come from the germline V gene (reference sequence). In DNA, the CDR3 is TGTGCCAGCAGCCAAGACGAATTCAGGGGGCACATGAACACTGAAGCTTTCTTT. It yields the protein CASSQDEFRGHMNTEAFF.

This clone has more than one count but fewer than ten. The chain links TRBV6-5 to TRBJ2-5, with TRBD1 identical over 8 bases. The germline V gene encodes CDR1 MNHEY and CDR2 SVGAGI. The V gene end was trimmed by 7 bases and the J gene end by 5 bases; junction bases not matched to a gene: 6. The CDR3 is made up of 13 amino acids. DNA of the CDR3: TGTGCCAGCAATTCTGACAGGGGCGAGACCCAGTACTTC. As protein: CASNSDRGETQYF.

CDR3 DNA: TGTGCCAGCAGCAAATTCCAGGGGTCGGATACGCAGTATTTT. It specifies CASSKFQGSDTQYF. The rearrangement joins TRBV7-8 to TRBJ2-3; TRBD1 might be the D (6 bases). Germline V CDR1 and CDR2: SGHVS, FQNEAQ. The CDR3 has 14 amino acids. V was shortened by 5 bases and J by 6 bases, with 15 bases between the two germline ends.

The chain employs TRBV12-3 or TRBV12-4 and TRBJ2-7; D may be TRBD2 (6 bases). The CDR3 extends over 11 amino acids. V was pared by 6 bases and J by 9 bases, with 12 bases between. CDR3 protein: CASSVTRMQYF. The CDR3 nucleotides are TGTGCCAGCAGCGTGACTAGGATGCAGTACTTC.

V usage is TRBV30 and J usage is TRBJ1-2; the match to TRBD1 covers 7 bases. The CDR3 extends over 14 amino acids. Germline trimming cut 0 bases from V and 5 bases from J; bases unmatched to any gene: 6. Germline V CDR1 and CDR2: GTSNPN, SVGIG (reference sequence). Written as DNA, the CDR3 is TGTGCCTGGAGTGTAGGGTTGGGACAGTATGGCTACACCTTC. It is translated as CAWSVGLGQYGYTF.

This clone has just one count. The chain links TRBV2 to TRBJ1-5; no definite D call. V dropped 6 bases and J dropped 3 bases, with 15 bases sitting between them. In germline, CDR1 is SNHLY, CDR2 FYNNEI. This CDR3 has 15 amino acids. The CDR3 is CASSPVENPNQPQHF. CDR3 sequence (DNA): TGTGCCAGCAGCCCTGTGGAGAACCCCAATCAGCCCCAGCATTTT.

CDR3 loop: CASSPGAGANQPQHF. The DNA of the CDR3 is TGTGCCAGCAGCCCCGGGGCAGGGGCGAATCAGCCCCAGCATTTT. The V call is TRBV25-1, the J call TRBJ1-5, with D possibly matching TRBD1 (6 bases). The length of the CDR3 is 15 residues. In germline, CDR1 is MGHDK, CDR2 SYGVNS. V lost 6 bases to trimming and J lost 4 bases, with 16 bases between them.

This clone was counted once. The J gene is TRBJ2-7, the V gene TRBV4-3; possible D gene TRBD1, 6 bases. V lost 0 bases to trimming and J lost 0 bases, with 9 bases between them. This CDR3 has 15 residues. Germline V CDR1 and CDR2: LGHNA, YSLEER. The CDR3 here is CASSQEGQSSYEQYF. The CDR3 coding sequence is TGCGCCAGCAGCCAAGAGGGACAAAGCTCCTACGAGCAGTACTTC.

This chain joins TRBV11-2 and TRBJ2-1, with 9 bases identical to TRBD2. V lost 3 bases and J lost 6; bases outside the gene matches: 12. The length of the CDR3 is 17 residues. From germline, CDR1 is SGHAT and CDR2 FQNNGV. CDR3 nucleotide sequence: TGTGCCAGCAGCTTTCTGGGCGAGCGGGGGGTCGGCAATGAGCAGTTCTTC. Protein sequence: CASSFLGERGVGNEQFF.

This rearrangement joins TRBV18 to TRBJ1-1, with 9 bases identical to TRBD1. Trimming cost V 3 bases and J 0 bases; bases outside gene matches: 5. The CDR3 consists of 16 residues. Germline CDR1 and CDR2: KGHSH and LQKENI. This CDR3 reads CASSPGQGWMNTEAFF. The CDR3 region has the DNA TGTGCCAGCTCACCCGGACAGGGGTGGATGAACACTGAAGCTTTCTTT.

The CDR3 sequence is CASTGQWTTEAFF. The CDR3 region has the DNA TGTGCCAGCACCGGACAGTGGACGACTGAAGCTTTCTTT. This chain uses TRBV6-5 with TRBJ1-1; perhaps TRBD1 as D (6 bases). CDR1 and CDR2 (germline): MNHEY, SVGAGI. Trimming removed 7 bases at V and 5 bases at J, with 14 bases between. This CDR3 spans 13 amino acids.

The chain uses TRBV5-1 and TRBJ2-2; weak D call: TRBD1 (6 bases). The germline V and J ends were trimmed by 0 bases and 5 bases, with 11 bases remaining between them. CDR1 is SGHRS and CDR2 is YFSETQ in the germline V gene. The CDR3 has 15 residues. CDR3 region: CASSLAQGGTGELFF. The CDR3 bases are TGCGCCAGCAGCTTGGCACAGGGTGGGACCGGGGAGCTGTTTTTT.

V usage is TRBV15 and J usage is TRBJ2-1, with D perhaps TRBD1 (6 bases). V was clipped by 4 bases and J by 0 bases, with 10 bases between them. Looked up from germline, CDR1 is LNHNV and CDR2 is YYDKDF (reference sequence). This CDR3 is 15 amino acids long. The DNA of the CDR3 is TGTGCCACCAGCAAGGACAGAGCCTCCTACAATGAGCAGTTCTTC. It yields the protein CATSKDRASYNEQFF.

The J gene is TRBJ1-1, the V gene TRBV3-1 (or the pseudogene TRBV3-2); TRBD1 might be the D (6 bases). The V and J ends lost 1 base and 2 bases respectively, with 11 bases between them. This CDR3 is 15 amino acids long. Germline V gene lookup returns CDR1 LGHDT and CDR2 YNNKEL (reference sequence). The CDR3 reads CASSQALQGNTEAFF. DNA of the CDR3: TGTGCCAGCAGCCAAGCGCTACAGGGTAACACTGAAGCTTTCTTT.

The rearrangement joins TRBV12-1 to TRBJ2-7; the table's TRBD1 call for D was not verified on the DNA. TRBV12-1 counts as a pseudogene. This CDR3 is built from 15 residues. In DNA form, the CDR3 reads TGTGCCAGCAGTTGGTGCACAGGGGATCCCTACGAGCAGTACTTC. It is translated as CASSWCTGDPYEQYF.

The chain links TRBV27 to TRBJ1-3, with D possibly being TRBD1 (5 bases). V lost 6 bases and J lost 0, with 12 bases in between. The CDR3 extends over 15 amino acids. CDR1 MNHEY and CDR2 SMNVEV come from the germline V gene (reference sequence). The CDR3 region is CASRGTGRSGNTIYF. The CDR3 coding sequence is TGTGCCAGCAGAGGTACAGGACGCTCTGGAAACACCATATATTTT.

The chain has TRBV30 and TRBJ2-1; a possible D gene is TRBD1 (6 bases). V lost 3 bases, J lost 8 bases, and 17 bases lay in between. The CDR3 has 14 amino acids. Germline V gene lookup returns CDR1 GTSNPN and CDR2 SVGIG (reference sequence). CDR3 loop: CAWSGLGGWDEQFF. For the CDR3, the DNA is TGTGCCTGGAGCGGGCTAGGGGGTTGGGATGAGCAGTTCTTC.

The chain uses TRBV6-5 and TRBJ1-1; D unresolved. Germline V gene data show CDR1 as MNHEY and CDR2 as SVGAGI. CDR3 length: 15 residues. V lost 5 bases to trimming and J lost 3 bases, with 16 bases between them. The CDR3 region has the DNA TGTGCCAGCAGTACGCGTCCGGGTGCATACACTGAAGCTTTCTTT. The encoded protein is CASSTRPGAYTEAFF.

The rearrangement joins TRBV6-5 to TRBJ2-7; 11 bases map to TRBD1. V lost 0 bases to trimming and J lost 5 bases; unmatched junction nucleotides: 6. CDR1 MNHEY and CDR2 SVGAGI come from the germline V gene. The CDR3 extends over 16 amino acids. CDR3 sequence reads: CASSYSMGQGVNEQYF. CDR3 sequence (DNA): TGTGCCAGCAGTTACTCGATGGGACAGGGGGTCAACGAGCAGTACTTC.

The CDR3 sequence is CASSNQGQGFRNGYTF. For the CDR3, the DNA is TGTGCCAGCAGCAACCAGGGACAGGGTTTTAGAAATGGCTACACCTTC. The V gene is TRBV7-2, the J gene TRBJ1-2, with 9 bases that match TRBD1. This CDR3 has 16 residues. CDR1 is SGHTA, CDR2 FQGNSA, per germline. The V segment lost 5 bases and the J segment 6 bases; nucleotides outside the gene matches: 13.

This clone was found a few times. The rearrangement links TRBV6-1 to TRBJ1-2; 7 nucleotides agree with TRBD1. The CDR3 runs to 18 residues. CDR1 is MNHNS and CDR2 is SASEGT in the germline V gene. The trim removed 2 bases at V and 4 bases at J, leaving 16 bases unmatched. The CDR3 is CASSELGSGTERLYGYTF. The CDR3 coding sequence is TGTGCCAGCAGTGAATTGGGTTCCGGGACAGAGAGACTCTATGGCTACACCTTC.

The CDR3 DNA reads as TGCGCCAGCAGCCAGACCTCGGTCGGGATGGAGGAAAAACTGTTTTTT. It codes for CASSQTSVGMEEKLFF. V and J are TRBV4-1 and TRBJ1-4; D unclear. There are 16 residues in the CDR3. Trimming pared 3 bases from V and 8 bases from J, leaving 19 bases between. Germline CDR1 is MGHRA and CDR2 is YSYEKL.